This T cell receptor (beta chain) came from a study of blood T cell repertoires in COVID-19. Overall study context: Acute and convalescent COVID-19 specimens originated in the United States, Italy and Spain.

This table comes from immunoSEQ multiplex PCR, and its TCRdb copy is limited to in-frame clones, with some not included. The sample carries 200,000 to 250,000 clones, approximately 80% recorded once. This CDR3 has 16 amino acids. Germline CDR1 MGHRA, CDR2 YSYEKL. J lost 2 bases, V lost 2 bases, and 5 bases had no gene match. The chain uses TRBV4-1 and TRBJ2-1, with 8 positions matching TRBD2. The sequenced material came from peripheral blood. The clonotype was recovered from a woman aged 80 or over with acute or convalescent COVID-19. CDR3 nucleotides: TGCGCCAGCAGCCAACACGGGGGGGCCCCCTACAATGAGCAGTTCTTC. Amino acid sequence: CASSQHGGAPYNEQFF.